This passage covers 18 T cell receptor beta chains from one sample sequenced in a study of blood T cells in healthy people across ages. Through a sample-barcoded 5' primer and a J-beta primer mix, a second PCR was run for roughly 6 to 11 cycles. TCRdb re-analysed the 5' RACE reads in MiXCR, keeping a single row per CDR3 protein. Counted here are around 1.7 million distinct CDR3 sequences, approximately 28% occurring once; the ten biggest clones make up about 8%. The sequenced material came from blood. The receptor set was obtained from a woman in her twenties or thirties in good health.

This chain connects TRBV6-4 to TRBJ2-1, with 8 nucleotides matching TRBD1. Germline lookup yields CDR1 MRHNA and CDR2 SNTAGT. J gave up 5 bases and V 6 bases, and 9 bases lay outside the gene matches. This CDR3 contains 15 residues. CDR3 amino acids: CASSLGQGRNNEQFF. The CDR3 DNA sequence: TGTGCCAGCAGCCTTGGACAGGGTAGGAACAATGAGCAGTTCTTC.

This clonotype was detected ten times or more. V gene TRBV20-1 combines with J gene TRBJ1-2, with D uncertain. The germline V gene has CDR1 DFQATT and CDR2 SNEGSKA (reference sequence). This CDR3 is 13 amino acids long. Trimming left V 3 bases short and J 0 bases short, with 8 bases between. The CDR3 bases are TGCAGTGCTAGTGAGTCATCTAACTATGGCTACACCTTC. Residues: CSASESSNYGYTF.

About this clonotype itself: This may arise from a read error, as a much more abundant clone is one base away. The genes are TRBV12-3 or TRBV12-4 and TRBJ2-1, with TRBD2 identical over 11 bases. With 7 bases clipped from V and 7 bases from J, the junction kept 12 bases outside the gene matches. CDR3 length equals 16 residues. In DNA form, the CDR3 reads TGTGCCAGCAAATTACTAGCGGGAGTCGGTGGGAATGAGCAGTTCTTC. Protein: CASKLLAGVGGNEQFF.

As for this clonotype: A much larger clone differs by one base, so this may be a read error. In DNA form, the CDR3 reads TGTGCCAGCAGCTTAACAAGGGAGAACCAGCCCCAGCATTTT. Protein: CASSLTRENQPQHF. The genes are TRBV7-9 and TRBJ1-5; D is undetermined. Trimming removed 2 bases at V and 7 bases at J, with 12 bases between. CDR3 size: 14 residues. From germline, CDR1 is SEHNR and CDR2 FQNEAQ (reference sequence).

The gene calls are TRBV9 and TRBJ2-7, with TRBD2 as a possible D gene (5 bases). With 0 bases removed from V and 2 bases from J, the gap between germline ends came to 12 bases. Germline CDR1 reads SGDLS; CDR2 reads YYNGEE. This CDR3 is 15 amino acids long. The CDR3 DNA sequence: TGTGCCAGCAGCGTAGGGACTTACTCCACCTACGAGCAGTACTTC. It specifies CASSVGTYSTYEQYF.

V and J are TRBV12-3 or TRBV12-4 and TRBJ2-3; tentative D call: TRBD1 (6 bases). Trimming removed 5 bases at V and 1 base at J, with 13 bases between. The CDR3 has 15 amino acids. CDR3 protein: CASSEGVIGTDTQYF. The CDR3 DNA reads TGTGCCAGCAGTGAGGGGGTAATCGGCACAGATACGCAGTATTTT.

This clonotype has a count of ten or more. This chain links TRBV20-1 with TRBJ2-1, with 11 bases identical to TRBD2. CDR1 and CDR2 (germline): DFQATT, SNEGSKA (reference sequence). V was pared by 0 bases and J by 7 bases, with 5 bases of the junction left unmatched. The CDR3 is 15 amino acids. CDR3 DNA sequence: TGCAGTGCTAGAGATCGGACTAGCGGGCTTAATGAGCAGTTCTTC. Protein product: CSARDRTSGLNEQFF.

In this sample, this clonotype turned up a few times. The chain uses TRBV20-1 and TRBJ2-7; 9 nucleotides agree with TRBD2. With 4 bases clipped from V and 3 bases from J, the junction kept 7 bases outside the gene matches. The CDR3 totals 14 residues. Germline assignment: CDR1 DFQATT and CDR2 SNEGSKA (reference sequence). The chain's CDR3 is CSAMVAGAVYEQYF. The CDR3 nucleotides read TGCAGTGCTATGGTAGCGGGAGCTGTCTACGAGCAGTACTTC.

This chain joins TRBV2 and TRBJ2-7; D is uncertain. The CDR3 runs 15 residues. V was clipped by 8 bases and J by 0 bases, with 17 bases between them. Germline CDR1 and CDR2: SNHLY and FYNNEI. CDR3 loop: CASADWGSTSYEQYF. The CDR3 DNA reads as TGTGCCAGCGCCGACTGGGGTAGTACCTCCTACGAGCAGTACTTC.

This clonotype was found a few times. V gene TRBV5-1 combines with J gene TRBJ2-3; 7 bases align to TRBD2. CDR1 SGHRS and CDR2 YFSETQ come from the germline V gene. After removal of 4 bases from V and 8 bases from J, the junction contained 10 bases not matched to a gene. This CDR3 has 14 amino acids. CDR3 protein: CASSTNTWGGTQYF. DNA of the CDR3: TGCGCCAGCAGCACAAATACTTGGGGGGGTACGCAGTATTTT. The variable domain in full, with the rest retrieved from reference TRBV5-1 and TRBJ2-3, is KAGVTQTPRYLIKTRGQQVTLSCSPISGHRSVSWYQQTPGQGLQFLFEYFSETQRNKGNFPGRFSGRQFSNSRSEMNVSTLELGDSALYLCASSTNTWGGTQYFGPGTRLTVL.

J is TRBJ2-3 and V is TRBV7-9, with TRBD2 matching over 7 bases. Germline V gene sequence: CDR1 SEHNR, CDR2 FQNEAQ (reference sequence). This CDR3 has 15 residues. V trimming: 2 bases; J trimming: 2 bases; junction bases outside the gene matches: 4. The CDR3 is CASSLQSGVTDTQYF. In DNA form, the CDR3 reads TGTGCCAGCAGCTTACAAAGCGGGGTCACAGATACGCAGTATTTT.

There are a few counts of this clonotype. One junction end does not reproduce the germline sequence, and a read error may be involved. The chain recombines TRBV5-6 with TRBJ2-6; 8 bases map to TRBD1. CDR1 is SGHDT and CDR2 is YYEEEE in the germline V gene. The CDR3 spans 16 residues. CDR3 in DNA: TGTGCCAGCAGCTCCGACACGGACCCAGGGGGCAACGTCCGGACTTTC. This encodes CASSSDTDPGGNVRTF.

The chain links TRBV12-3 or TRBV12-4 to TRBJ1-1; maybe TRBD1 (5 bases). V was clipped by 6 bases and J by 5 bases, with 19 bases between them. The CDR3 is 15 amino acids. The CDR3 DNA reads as TGTGCCAGCAGCACATGGTGGGGGGATGAAACTGAAGCTTTCTTT. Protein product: CASSTWWGDETEAFF.

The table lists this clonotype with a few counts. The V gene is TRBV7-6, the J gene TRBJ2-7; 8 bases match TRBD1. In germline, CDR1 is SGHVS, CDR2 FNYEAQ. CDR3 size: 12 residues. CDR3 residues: CVLWTGNYEQYF. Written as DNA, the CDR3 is TGTGTTCTTTGGACAGGGAACTACGAGCAGTACTTC.

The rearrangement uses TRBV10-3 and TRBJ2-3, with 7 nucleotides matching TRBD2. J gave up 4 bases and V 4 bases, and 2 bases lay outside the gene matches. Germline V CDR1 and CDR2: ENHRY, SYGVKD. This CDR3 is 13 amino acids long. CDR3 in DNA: TGTGCCATCAGTGGGAGCGGGGCAGATACGCAGTATTTT. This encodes CAISGSGADTQYF.

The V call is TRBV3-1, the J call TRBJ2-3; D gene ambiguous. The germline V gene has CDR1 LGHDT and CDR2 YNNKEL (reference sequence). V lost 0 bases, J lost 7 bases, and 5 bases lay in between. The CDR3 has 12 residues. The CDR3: CASSQDLHTQYF. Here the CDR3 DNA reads TGTGCCAGCAGCCAAGATTTGCATACGCAGTATTTT.

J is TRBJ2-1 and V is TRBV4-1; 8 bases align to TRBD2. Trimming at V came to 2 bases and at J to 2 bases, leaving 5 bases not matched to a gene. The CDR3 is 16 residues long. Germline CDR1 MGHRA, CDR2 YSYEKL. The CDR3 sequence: CASSQPQRGTYNEQFF. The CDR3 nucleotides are TGCGCCAGCAGCCAACCCCAGCGGGGGACCTACAATGAGCAGTTCTTC.

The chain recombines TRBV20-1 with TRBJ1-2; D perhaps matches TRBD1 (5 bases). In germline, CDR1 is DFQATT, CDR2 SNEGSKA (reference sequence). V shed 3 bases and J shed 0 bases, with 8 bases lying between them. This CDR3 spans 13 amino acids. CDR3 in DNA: TGCAGTGCTAGCAAGACAGCTAACTATGGCTACACCTTC. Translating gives CSASKTANYGYTF.